Presented here are 7 T cell receptor beta chains from one specimen sequenced in a study of T cell repertoires in cytomegalovirus infection. TCRdb re-derived calls from the reads in MiXCR, one entry per CDR3 protein. The data show 630,000 or so distinct CDR3 sequences, 20% to 25% seen once. Sequencing was carried out using CD8+ T cells from PBMCs. The source of these receptors is a human donor in good health (CMV status not recorded). Some clones in this sample may be carry-over from other donors' samples.

The chain employs TRBV29-1 and TRBJ2-7, with D possibly matching TRBD2 (6 bases). The CDR3 has 17 residues. Germline CDR1 is SQVTM and CDR2 is ANQGSEA. V lost 2 bases and J lost 2, with 22 bases in between. In nucleotides, the CDR3 is TGCAGCGTTGAAATTCCCGAGGACGGCGGGGCCACCTACGAGCAGTACTTC. Its translation: CSVEIPEDGGATYEQYF.

The chain is built from TRBV20-1 and TRBJ1-1; TRBD1 might be the D (5 bases). With 7 bases removed from V and 4 bases from J, the gap between germline ends came to 19 bases. Germline V gene lookup returns CDR1 DFQATT and CDR2 SNEGSKA (reference sequence). This CDR3 comprises 14 residues. DNA of the CDR3: TGCAGTGTCCACCTCCAGGGTGTTGGCACTGAAGCTTTCTTT. Amino acid sequence: CSVHLQGVGTEAFF.

The rearrangement joins TRBV20-1 to TRBJ2-7; 9 bases agree with TRBD1. Looked up from germline, CDR1 is DFQATT and CDR2 is SNEGSKA (reference sequence). CDR3 size: 13 residues. The ends lost 6 bases at V and 3 bases at J; junction bases unmatched: 6. The CDR3 DNA is TGCAGTGCACCGGGACAGGGACTCTACGAGCAGTACTTC. Amino acid sequence: CSAPGQGLYEQYF.

This clonotype was detected only a few times. The chain is built from TRBV20-1 and TRBJ1-1; no definite D call. V lost 0 bases and J 4 bases, leaving 12 bases between the germline ends. CDR1 is DFQATT and CDR2 is SNEGSKA in the germline V gene (reference sequence). The CDR3 is 14 residues long. CDR3 nucleotides: TGCAGTGCTAGAGATCAGTGGATCCCCACTGAAGCTTTCTTT. As protein: CSARDQWIPTEAFF.

This clonotype came up a few times. This chain joins TRBV20-1 and TRBJ1-2; possible D gene TRBD1, 6 bases. Germline V gene sequence: CDR1 DFQATT, CDR2 SNEGSKA (reference sequence). Trimming took off 0 bases at V and 2 bases at J, with 10 bases between the two ends. CDR3 length equals 14 residues. CDR3 coding DNA: TGCAGTGCTAGAGATCTCGGGGGCAACTATGGCTACACCTTC. Amino acid sequence: CSARDLGGNYGYTF.

The gene calls are TRBV6-6 and TRBJ2-1, with D possibly matching TRBD2 (7 bases). The length of the CDR3 is 15 residues. V lost 3 bases and J lost 7, with 16 bases in between. From germline, CDR1 is MNHNY and CDR2 SVGAGI (reference sequence). In DNA, the CDR3 is TGTGCCAGCAGTTATGGGGGGGCGCGAAGGAATGAGCAGTTCTTC. Translating gives CASSYGGARRNEQFF.

This clonotype was detected only a few times. V and J are TRBV14 and TRBJ1-1; D is undetermined. Between the trimmed V and J ends, which lost 4 bases and 7 bases, there was a span of 10 bases. CDR3 length equals 12 residues. Germline V gives CDR1 SGHDN, CDR2 FVKESK. The CDR3 sequence is CASSRRGNEAFF. DNA of the CDR3: TGTGCCAGCAGCCGAAGAGGGAATGAAGCTTTCTTT.